This T cell receptor (beta chain) was sequenced during a study of cytomegalovirus exposure and HLA in healthy donors (dated by TCRdb to about 2017). For the wider study: An earlier analysis of some 600 of the donors reported about 300 Gb of sequence data and approximately 120 million unique TCR beta sequences obtained from roughly 180 million T cells. The study aimed to test whether cataloging public T cell receptors could reveal signatures of past pathogen exposure. An early release that covered fewer than 800 HLA-typed donors contained about 300 gigabases of sequencing data and 70 million to 100 million unique TCR sequences. A later analysis re-examined previously published TCR beta repertoires from roughly 650 donors and added high-resolution HLA genotyping to investigate patterns of TCR occurrence. Rather than drawing on any new phenotypic data, the later analysis identified candidate immune exposures from TCR beta sequences and the way those sequences occurred across donors. The number of donors typed differed by locus, with roughly 629-640 for A, B, C, DRB1 and DQB1, roughly 520 for DQA1, 600 to 610 for DPA1, and some 440 for DPB1. A later genetic analysis used genome-wide SNP genotypes for 398 of the 666 donors, treating that subset as a discovery cohort. Five DR-DQ haplotypes were handled as single units for association and clustering because linkage in the cohort was strong. Donor age, sex, ethnicity and CMV serostatus were compiled alongside the repertoire data. The study used immunosequencing to profile the T cell repertoires of approximately 630 subjects and linked those repertoires to cytomegalovirus serostatus. HLA typing included class I and class II loci at four-digit resolution. To predict cytomegalovirus infection status, the study brought together high-throughput TCR immunosequencing, statistical association of individual TCRs with disease status, and machine learning. Among about 360 genotyped donors of the cohort, an average of around 240,000 unique TCR beta nucleotide sequences were sequenced per donor, 15% to 20% of them non-productive. Along with the roughly 700-subject first cohort, a separate validation cohort of over a hundred different subjects was used. An earlier analysis of 587 of the donors used high-throughput TCR beta sequencing to judge whether each TCR beta V gene segment behaved as functional or pseudogenic. Among the roughly 390 genotyped donors, about 85% belonged to the genetic ancestry cluster associated with self-reported Caucasian donors. Every discovery cohort repertoire had been produced on one sequencing platform. Points the paper makes about the study in general: The presence/absence analyses assumed that sequencing depth was roughly uniform across donors, and that assumption may not be true. Across donors, most TCR sequences were observed very rarely, whereas some public TCRs were present in many individuals. Strong co-occurrence of HLA alleles, especially DR and DQ, made assigning TCR associations to individual alleles difficult. A later analysis found that HLA-associated TCR beta chains were more clonally expanded and had lower generation probabilities than equally common non-associated chains. The authors suggested that the approach could potentially be extended to other disease states and immunological phenotypes. In vitro tests confirmed that three of the cytomegalovirus-associated TCR beta chains recognize cytomegalovirus antigens. In a later genetic analysis, fewer N-insertions in productive TCRs were reported among donors in an Asian-associated ancestry cluster than the roughly 710-donor mean. According to a later analysis, TCR association rates differed among HLA loci, with DRB1 alleles showing the most associated TCRs and HLA-C alleles showing the fewest. A further reported finding was that TCR beta sequences accurately predicted the HLA-A and HLA-B alleles for most subjects in the first cohort. This cohort had only TCR beta chains sequenced, and the lack of alpha or paired-chain data limited which features could be detected. According to a later analysis, most CMV-associated TCR beta chains appeared to be HLA-restricted, and the HLA associations seemed to be driven largely by CMV exposure. The classifier was reported to diagnose cytomegalovirus status with high specificity and sensitivity in both the original and validation cohorts. Because the 87-base-pair reads could not distinguish some IMGT-functional V segments, including TRBV6-2 and TRBV6-3, those segments were excluded. Because some donors lacked HLA typing at each locus, the association tests relied only on the typed subset. Correlated functional status among segregating V segments might reflect linkage disequilibrium, but an unknown experimental factor could not be ruled out. In a later analysis, around 17,000 TCR beta sequences were associated with specific HLA alleles at a false discovery rate of 0.05. Over 15 rarely observed V segments, including chromosome 9 orphons, were excluded from the earlier analysis of some 590 of the donors because counts were too low. Several of the top co-occurrence clusters appeared to be linked to parvovirus B19, influenza, CMV and Epstein-Barr virus, according to a later analysis. V-gene and J-gene trimming of TCR beta chains was associated with a missense DCLRE1C variant in a later genetic analysis, and the association was replicated in an independent cohort. In an earlier analysis of some 550 of the donors, most TCR beta V segments were observed in productive rearrangements about 87% or about 30% of the time, broadly matching IMGT annotations. For the cohort, immune exposure information was limited to CMV serostatus. The study gave a list of under 200 TCR beta chains associated with cytomegalovirus. A group of highly shared sequence variants was considered likely to be a technical artifact of the sequencing pipeline.

Trimming takes 6 bases off V and 4 bases off J; junction bases not matched to a gene: 5. Via the germline V gene, CDR1 is MDHEN and CDR2 SYDVKM. The CDR3 runs 13 residues from the cysteine to the phenylalanine. Only CDR3 DNA is held: 39 bases, read in frame from base 1. To prepare the library, the immunoSEQ multiplex PCR assay was applied. A mixture of 60 forward primers for TCR Vbeta segments and 13 reverse primers for TCR Jbeta segments was used in the multiplex PCR. Amplification of the CDR3 region of rearranged TCR beta genes was performed with a multiplex PCR assay on genomic DNA. The amplified TCR beta libraries were sequenced on the Illumina HiSeq System as 87-base-pair reads. From the authors' description of their analysis: Across the roughly 700 repertoires, a later analysis counted tens of millions of unique TCR beta chains, 9.5 million to 13 million of which were shared by at least two donors. Raw reads were error-corrected and collapsed into unique sequences with a nearest-neighbor algorithm that merged closely related sequences to remove PCR and sequencing errors. V, D and J gene segments were assigned by aligning CDR3 sequences to IMGT reference sequences. For a sequence to be retained, a match of at least six nucleotides to both a V gene segment and a J gene segment was required. Rearrangements were classified as productive when the CDR3 lacked stop codons and remained in frame with V and J, and all other rearrangements were classified as non-productive. CDR3 was defined by IMGT convention, running from the second conserved V-encoded cysteine to the conserved J-encoded phenylalanine. Sequences without an unambiguous match to a single V gene segment were excluded from the earlier analysis of about 600 of the donors. An earlier analysis of several hundred of the donors called V segments functional above 56.7% productive rearrangements and segregating when the between-donor standard deviation exceeded 5%. A statistical classification framework was built to diagnose cytomegalovirus status from the catalog of TCR beta chain sequences. V and J gene assignment, in a later analysis, came from comparing TCR nucleotide sequences with IMGT/GENE-DB human TR gene sequences. In a later analysis, CDR3 sequences and most-parsimonious VDJ recombination scenarios were assigned using the TCRdist pipeline. In a later analysis, every TCR beta chain was defined by the combination of its CDR3 amino acid sequence and its V-gene family, and reads without a unique V-gene family were dropped. In a later analysis, fewer than 650 highly shared, low-generation-probability nucleotide sequences were removed to address suspected cross-contamination and a sequencing artifact. For each public chain, a later analysis derived a clonal expansion index from normalized ranks of inferred template counts within each repertoire. Generation probabilities in a later analysis came from a VDJ recombination model fitted to out-of-frame rearrangements, and those results were checked against IGoR. In a later analysis, TCR-TCR, TCR-HLA and TCR-CMV co-occurrence was scored with hypergeometric tests, and a repertoire-size bias correction was applied to TCR pairs. In a later analysis, false discovery rates were estimated by permuting HLA or CMV assignments 20 times. In a later analysis, co-occurring TCRs were grouped using DBSCAN, and TCRdist sequence similarity was added for clustering within HLA-allele-positive subsets. Repertoires with fewer than 30,000 or more than 120,000 public chains, plus five repertoires with anomalous nucleotide sharing, were excluded from co-occurrence clustering. Entries here come from immuneACCESS through TCRdb and include only in-frame sequences with V and J called. Some clones fail to appear in such tables; in the studies checked, an unresolved V gene covers under half of the shortfall, and the cause of the remainder is unknown. The V and J calls and clone size were taken over from that table, and D and trimming were inferred from the DNA. This sample gives about 160,000 clones in total; roughly 89% of them show up just once. In total, the top ten clones hold about 0.9% of the sample.

In total, 666 healthy bone marrow donors made up the cohort. At the time of sampling, every cohort member was nominally healthy, though immune exposures that went unrecorded were likely present. The donor was CMV seronegative and was included in the group of under 450 seronegative cohort members. A peripheral blood sample was collected from each donor, and TCR beta sequencing was performed on peripheral blood mononuclear cells. The Qiagen DNeasy Blood Extraction Kit was used to extract genomic DNA from the blood cell samples. Turning to this clone: What this receptor recognizes is not known. Base qualities are missing; no much larger clone stands one base away.

The chain links TRBV28 with TRBJ1-2, with 7 bases aligning to TRBD1. This TCR was sampled from a woman in her 30s in good health and CMV-seronegative. Material for sequencing was PBMCs. The DNA reads TGTGCCAGCAGGTGGGACAGTTCCTATGGCTACACCTTC. Translated, it gives CASRWDSSYGYTF.